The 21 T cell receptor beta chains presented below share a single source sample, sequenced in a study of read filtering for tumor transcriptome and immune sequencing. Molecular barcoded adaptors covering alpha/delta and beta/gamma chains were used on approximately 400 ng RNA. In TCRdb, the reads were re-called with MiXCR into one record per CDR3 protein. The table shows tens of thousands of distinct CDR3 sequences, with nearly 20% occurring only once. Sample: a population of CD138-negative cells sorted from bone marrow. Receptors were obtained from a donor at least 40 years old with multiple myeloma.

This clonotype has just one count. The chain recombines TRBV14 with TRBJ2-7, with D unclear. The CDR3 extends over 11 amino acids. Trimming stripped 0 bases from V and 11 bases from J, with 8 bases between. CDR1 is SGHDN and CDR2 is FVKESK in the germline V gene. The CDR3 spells CASSQDFKEYF. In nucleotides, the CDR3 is TGTGCCAGCAGCCAAGATTTTAAAGAGTACTTC.

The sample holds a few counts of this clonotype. The DNA for the CDR3 is TGTGCCAGCAGCTTATCGGGACAGGGTATGTTTTCCCGTTACAATGAGCAGTTCTTC. Protein: CASSLSGQGMFSRYNEQFF. This chain uses TRBV7-8 with TRBJ2-1, with 9 bases aligning to TRBD1. V dropped 2 bases and J dropped 4; count of bases not matched to a gene: 15. The CDR3 sequence is 19 residues long. Germline values: CDR1 SGHVS, CDR2 FQNEAQ. The full variable domain, completed using reference TRBV7-8 and TRBJ2-1, is GAGVSQSPRYKVAKRGQDVALRCDPISGHVSLFWYQQALGQGPEFLTYFQNEAQLDKSGLPSDRFFAERPEGSVSTLKIQRTQQEDSAVYLCASSLSGQGMFSRYNEQFFGPGTRLTVL.

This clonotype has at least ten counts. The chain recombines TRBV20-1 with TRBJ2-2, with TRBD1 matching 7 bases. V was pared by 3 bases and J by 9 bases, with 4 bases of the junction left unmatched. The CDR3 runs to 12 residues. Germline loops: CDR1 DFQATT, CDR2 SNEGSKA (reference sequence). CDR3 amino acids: CSARTGTWELFF. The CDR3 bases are TGCAGTGCTAGGACAGGGACCTGGGAGCTGTTTTTT.

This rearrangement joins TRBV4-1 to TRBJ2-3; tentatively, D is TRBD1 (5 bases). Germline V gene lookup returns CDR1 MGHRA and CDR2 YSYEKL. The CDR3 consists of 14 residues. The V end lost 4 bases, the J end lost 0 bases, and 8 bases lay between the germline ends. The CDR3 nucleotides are TGCGCCAGCAGCCCCCAGGGCAGCACAGATACGCAGTATTTT. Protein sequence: CASSPQGSTDTQYF.

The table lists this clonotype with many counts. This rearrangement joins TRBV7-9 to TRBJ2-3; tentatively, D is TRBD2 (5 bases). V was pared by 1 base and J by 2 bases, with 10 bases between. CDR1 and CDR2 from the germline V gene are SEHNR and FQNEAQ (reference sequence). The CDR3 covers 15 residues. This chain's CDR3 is CASSLGGAATDTQYF. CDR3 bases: TGTGCCAGCAGCTTAGGAGGAGCGGCCACAGATACGCAGTATTTT.

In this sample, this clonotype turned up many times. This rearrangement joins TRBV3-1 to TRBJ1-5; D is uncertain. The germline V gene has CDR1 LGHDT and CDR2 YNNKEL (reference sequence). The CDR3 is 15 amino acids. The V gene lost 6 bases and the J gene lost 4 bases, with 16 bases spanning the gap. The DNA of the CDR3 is TGTGCCAGCAGTCAGGACCCCCGCGGGAATCAGCCCCAGCATTTT. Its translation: CASSQDPRGNQPQHF.

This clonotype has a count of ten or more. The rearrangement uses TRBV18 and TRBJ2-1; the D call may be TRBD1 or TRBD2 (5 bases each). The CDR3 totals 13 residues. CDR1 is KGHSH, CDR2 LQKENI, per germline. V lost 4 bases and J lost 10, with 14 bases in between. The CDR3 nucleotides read TGTGCCAGCTCACTGGGACCCCAAGGCGAGCAGTTCTTC. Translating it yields CASSLGPQGEQFF.

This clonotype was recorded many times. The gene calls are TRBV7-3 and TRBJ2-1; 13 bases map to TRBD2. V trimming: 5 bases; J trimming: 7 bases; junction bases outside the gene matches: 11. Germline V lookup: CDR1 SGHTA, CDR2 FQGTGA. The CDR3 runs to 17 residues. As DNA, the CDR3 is TGTGCCAGCAGCCCCGCAGCCGGGACTAGCGGGAAGAATGAGCAGTTCTTC. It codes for CASSPAAGTSGKNEQFF.

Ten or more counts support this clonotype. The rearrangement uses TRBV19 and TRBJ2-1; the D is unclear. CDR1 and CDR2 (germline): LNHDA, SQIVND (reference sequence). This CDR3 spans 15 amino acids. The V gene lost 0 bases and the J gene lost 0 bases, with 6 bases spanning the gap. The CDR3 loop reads CASSIDRFSYNEQFF. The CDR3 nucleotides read TGTGCCAGTAGTATAGATAGATTCTCCTACAATGAGCAGTTCTTC.

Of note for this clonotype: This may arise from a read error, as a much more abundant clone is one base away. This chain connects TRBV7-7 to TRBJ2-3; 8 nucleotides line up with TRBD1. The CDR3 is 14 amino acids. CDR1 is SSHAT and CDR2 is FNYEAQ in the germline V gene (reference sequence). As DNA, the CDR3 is TGTGCTAGCAGACCAGGGGGCTGCACAGATACGCAGTATTTT. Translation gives CASRPGGCTDTQYF.

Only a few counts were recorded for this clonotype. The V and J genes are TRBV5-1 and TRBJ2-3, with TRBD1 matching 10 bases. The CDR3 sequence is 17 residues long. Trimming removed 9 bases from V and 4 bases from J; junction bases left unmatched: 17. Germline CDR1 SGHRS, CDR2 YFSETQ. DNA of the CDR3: TGCGCCACTGCCCCCGGACAGGGGGTTTTTGGCGCAGATACGCAGTATTTT. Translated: CATAPGQGVFGADTQYF.

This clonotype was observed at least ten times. CDR3 amino acids: CSATRHSPRHNEQFF. CDR3 DNA sequence: TGCAGTGCTACCAGACACTCTCCTAGGCACAATGAGCAGTTCTTC. The chain links TRBV20-1 to TRBJ2-1, with D uncertain. This CDR3 spans 15 amino acids. Germline assignment: CDR1 DFQATT and CDR2 SNEGSKA (reference sequence). The V end was cut by 4 bases, the J end by 5 bases, with 18 bases between.

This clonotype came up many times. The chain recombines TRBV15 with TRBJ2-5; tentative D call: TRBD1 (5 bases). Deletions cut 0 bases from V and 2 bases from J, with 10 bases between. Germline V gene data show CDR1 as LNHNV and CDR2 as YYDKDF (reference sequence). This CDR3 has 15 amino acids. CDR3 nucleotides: TGTGCCACCAGCAGAGATCTGGGGCCTCAAGAGACCCAGTACTTC. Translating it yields CATSRDLGPQETQYF.

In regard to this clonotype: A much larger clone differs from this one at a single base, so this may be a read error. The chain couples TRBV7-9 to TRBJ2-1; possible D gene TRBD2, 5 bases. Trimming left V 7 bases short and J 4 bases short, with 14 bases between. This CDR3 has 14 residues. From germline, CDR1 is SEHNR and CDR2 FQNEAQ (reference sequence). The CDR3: CASTPPRGYNEQFF. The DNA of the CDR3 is TGTGCCAGCACCCCCCCCCGGGGATACAATGAGCAGTTCTTC.

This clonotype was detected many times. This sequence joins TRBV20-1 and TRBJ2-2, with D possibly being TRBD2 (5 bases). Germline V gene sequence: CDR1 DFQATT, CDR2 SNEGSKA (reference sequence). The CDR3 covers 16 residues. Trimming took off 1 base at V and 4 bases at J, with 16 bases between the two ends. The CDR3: CSARGPLVAPTGELFF. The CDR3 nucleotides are TGCAGTGCTAGAGGTCCTCTTGTAGCGCCCACCGGGGAGCTGTTTTTT.

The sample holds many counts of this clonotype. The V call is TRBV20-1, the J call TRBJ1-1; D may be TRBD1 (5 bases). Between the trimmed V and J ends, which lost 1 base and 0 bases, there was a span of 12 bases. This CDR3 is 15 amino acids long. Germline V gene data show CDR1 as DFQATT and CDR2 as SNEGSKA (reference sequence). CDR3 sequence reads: CSARGRGRVNTEAFF. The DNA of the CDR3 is TGCAGTGCTAGAGGTCGGGGACGGGTGAACACTGAAGCTTTCTTT.

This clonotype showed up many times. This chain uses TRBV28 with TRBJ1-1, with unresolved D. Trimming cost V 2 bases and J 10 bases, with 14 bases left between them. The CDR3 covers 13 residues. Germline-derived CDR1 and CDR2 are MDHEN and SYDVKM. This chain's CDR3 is CASSLGVRLRAFF. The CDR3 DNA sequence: TGTGCCAGCAGTTTAGGTGTGAGATTGCGAGCTTTCTTT.

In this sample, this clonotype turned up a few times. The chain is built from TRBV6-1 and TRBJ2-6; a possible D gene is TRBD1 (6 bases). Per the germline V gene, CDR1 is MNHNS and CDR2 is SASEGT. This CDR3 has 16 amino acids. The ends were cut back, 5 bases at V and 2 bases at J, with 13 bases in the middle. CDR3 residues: CASSYSRGAGANVLTF. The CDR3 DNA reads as TGTGCCAGCAGTTACTCCAGGGGAGCTGGGGCCAACGTCCTGACTTTC.

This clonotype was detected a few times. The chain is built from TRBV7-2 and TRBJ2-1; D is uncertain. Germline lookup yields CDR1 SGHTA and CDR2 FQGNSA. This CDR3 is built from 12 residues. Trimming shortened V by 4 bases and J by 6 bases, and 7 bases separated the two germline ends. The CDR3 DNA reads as TGTGCCAGCAGCTCCCGCGCCAATGAGCAGTTCTTC. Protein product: CASSSRANEQFF.

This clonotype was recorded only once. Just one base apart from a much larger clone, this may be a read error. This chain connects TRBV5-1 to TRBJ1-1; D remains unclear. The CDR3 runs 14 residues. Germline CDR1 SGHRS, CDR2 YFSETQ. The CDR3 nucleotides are TGCGCCTGCAGCTTGGTGACCCTGAACACTGAAGCTTTCTTT. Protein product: CACSLVTLNTEAFF.

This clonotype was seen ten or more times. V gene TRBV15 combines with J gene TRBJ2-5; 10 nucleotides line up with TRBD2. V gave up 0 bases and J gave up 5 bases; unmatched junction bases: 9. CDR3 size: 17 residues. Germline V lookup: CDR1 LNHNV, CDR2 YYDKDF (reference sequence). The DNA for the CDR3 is TGTGCCACCAGCAGAGATGTTCCTAGCGGGAGAGGGGAGACCCAGTACTTC. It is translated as CATSRDVPSGRGETQYF.